This TCR beta chain was captured by sequencing in a study of control samples from healthy donors and cancer patients. Germline CDR1 is MNHEY and CDR2 is SMNVEV (reference sequence). V dropped 4 bases and J dropped 2 bases, with 15 bases sitting between them. The CDR3 is made up of 16 amino acids. Libraries were prepared by immunoSEQ multiplex PCR; TCRdb keeps only in-frame clonotypes and omits some of them. The sample comprises around 170,000 clones, 80% to 90% of which are singletons, and around 5.1% rests with the top ten. The specimen was blood. The V call is TRBV27, the J call TRBJ2-1; tentative D call: TRBD2 (5 bases). The receptor was derived from a woman in her 30s in good health. CDR3 amino acids: CASSYLAGNPYNEQFF. CDR3 nucleotide sequence: TGTGCCAGCAGTTATTTGGCGGGCAACCCCTACAATGAGCAGTTCTTC.